These 5 T cell receptor beta chains were all obtained from the same sample, sequenced in a study of blood T cells in healthy people across ages. A sample-barcoded 5' primer and a J-beta primer mix were used in a second PCR of about 7 to 12 cycles. In TCRdb, the 5' RACE reads were re-called with MiXCR into one record per CDR3 protein. Here the sample spans 540,000 or so distinct CDR3 sequences, 25% to 30% being singletons. The source material was blood. All receptors come from a woman between 70 and 85 years old in good health.

This rearrangement joins TRBV20-1 to TRBJ1-6; 7 nucleotides line up with TRBD1. Trimming took 6 bases from V and 7 from J; bases not matched to a gene: 6. CDR1 is DFQATT and CDR2 is SNEGSKA in the germline V gene (reference sequence). This CDR3 comprises 13 residues. The DNA for the CDR3 is TGCAGTGCCCCGGGACAGACAAATTCACCCCTCCACTTT. The encoded protein is CSAPGQTNSPLHF.

The rearrangement links TRBV5-6 to TRBJ2-2; 8 bases agree with TRBD2. V gave up 1 base and J gave up 4 bases; unmatched junction bases: 6. The V gene's germline CDR1 is SGHDT and CDR2 YYEEEE. The CDR3 totals 16 residues. CDR3 nucleotides: TGTGCCAGCAGCTTGATATTAGCGGGGCCCACCGGGGAGCTGTTTTTT. Translation gives CASSLILAGPTGELFF.

The rearrangement joins TRBV10-3 to TRBJ2-5; D is unclear. TRBJ2-7 matches the DNA end more closely, so the J call is doubtful. The CDR3 covers 14 residues. Germline-derived CDR1 and CDR2 are ENHRY and SYGVKD. CDR3 sequence (DNA): TGTGCCATCAGTGACGACAAGAGAGCCTACGAGCAGTACTTC. Its protein product is CAISDDKRAYEQYF.

V usage is TRBV10-3 and J usage is TRBJ2-5; D is perhaps TRBD2 (6 bases). This CDR3 has 13 amino acids. V was shortened by 6 bases and J by 1 base, with 9 bases between the two germline ends. Germline loops: CDR1 ENHRY, CDR2 SYGVKD. The CDR3 is CAIRLSGQETQYF. The CDR3 DNA is TGTGCCATCAGGCTTAGCGGCCAAGAGACCCAGTACTTC.

This clonotype has only a few counts. The J gene is TRBJ2-5, the V gene TRBV7-2; 7 bases line up with TRBD2. The CDR3 covers 14 residues. The junction had 4 bases not matched to a gene; V was cut back by 4 bases and J by 2 bases. Germline assignment: CDR1 SGHTA and CDR2 FQGNSA. As DNA, the CDR3 is TGTGCCAGCAGCTCCCTTAGCGGGCAAGAGACCCAGTACTTC. It encodes CASSSLSGQETQYF.